Listed here is a single T cell receptor beta chain. The antigen remains unidentified. This entry is derived from a study of beta chain features in type 1 diabetes. About the research overall: Under 110,000,000 sorted cells were examined across all samples. Study-wide results and limits: Amplification by PCR could prefer shorter templates, with the same effect in patients and controls. For Type 1 diabetes patients, all four CD4+ subsets carried TCRB CDR3s that were moderately but significantly shorter. For cells with high TCR expression, cDNA sequencing could yield over-representation.

The CDR3 is made up of 15 amino acids. Trimming cost V 0 bases and J 3 bases; bases outside gene matches: 6. CDR1 is SGHNT, CDR2 YYREEE, per germline (reference sequence). Expressed TCRB transcripts were sequenced, since all the RNA that had been isolated was reverse transcribed. Sequencing used immunoSEQ multiplex PCR; TCRdb keeps in-frame clones, though not all of them. The table has 60,000 to 75,000 clones, roughly 50% seen once. The chain recombines TRBV5-4 with TRBJ2-7, with 7 bases matching TRBD2. Input material: central memory CD4+ T cells from blood. This receptor was obtained from a man aged 25 to 40 with type 1 diabetes. The CDR3 here is CASSLAGGKNYEQYF. CDR3 bases: TGTGCCAGCAGCTTGGCCGGGGGGAAAAACTACGAGCAGTACTTC.